The clone carrying this TCR beta chain was recorded a few times. Its specificity is not known. Assay used: immunoSEQ multiplex PCR; TCRdb lists only in-frame clones, some missing. The sample has 80,000 to 100,000 clones; around 88% are singletons. Trimming shortened V by 5 bases and J by 0 bases, and 11 bases separated the two germline ends. Germline V gives CDR1 SEHNR, CDR2 FQNEAQ (reference sequence). The CDR3 length is 14 residues. This specimen belongs to a study of T cell responses to AZD1222 COVID-19 vaccine. Study results and caveats: The peak T cell response came first, and repertoires were sampled only after it. Vaccine-related CD4 TCRs covered spike, predominating at 160-218 and 743-854. After two AZD1222 doses, spike-specific TCR breadth and depth rose versus day 0.

The receptor comes from an adult in good health. The sequenced sample was peripheral blood, obtained on day 0 of MenACWY control vaccination. This sequence joins TRBV7-9 and TRBJ2-7, with D possibly matching TRBD1 (5 bases). The CDR3 DNA sequence: TGTGCCAGCAGCCTAACCGACAGCTCCTACGAGCAGTACTTC. Residues: CASSLTDSSYEQYF.